Shown below are 17 T cell receptor beta chains from a single sample sequenced in a study of a mutant IDH1 vaccine in newly diagnosed glioma. The method was immunoSEQ multiplex PCR; TCRdb's version includes in-frame clones alone and lacks a portion of them. The data show tens of thousands of clones, roughly 74% seen once. No antigens are known for them. Time point noted: week 35, safety follow-up. Vaccination comprised doses that each held 300 ug of mutant IDH1 20-mer peptide, plus topical imiquimod. Sequencing was performed on PBMCs, taken from a glioma patient whose treatment included an IDH1 peptide vaccine. The receptor set was obtained from a man between 45 and 60 years old with glioma.

This clone was detected only once. The chain uses TRBV27 and TRBJ2-7; D call uncertain. The V end was cut by 6 bases, the J end by 5 bases, with 11 bases between. The CDR3 spans 12 residues. Germline V gene lookup returns CDR1 MNHEY and CDR2 SMNVEV (reference sequence). The CDR3 loop reads CASRSGANEQYF. The CDR3 bases are TGTGCCAGCAGGTCAGGAGCCAACGAGCAGTACTTC.

J is TRBJ1-5 and V is TRBV19; possible D gene TRBD1, 6 bases. Per the germline V gene, CDR1 is LNHDA and CDR2 is SQIVND (reference sequence). The CDR3 covers 11 residues. Trimming removed 5 bases from V and 10 bases from J, with 9 bases in between. The CDR3 here is CASSGGPPQHF. The CDR3 DNA reads as TGTGCCAGTAGTGGGGGGCCTCCCCAGCATTTT.

The rearrangement uses TRBV7-6 and TRBJ2-7; 11 bases agree with TRBD1. V was clipped by 4 bases and J by 3 bases; unmatched bases: 20. This CDR3 region has 20 residues. Germline V gene lookup returns CDR1 SGHVS and CDR2 FNYEAQ. The DNA of the CDR3 is TGTGCCAGCAGCTCGATAAGGGTCGTTGCAAGGACAGGGGGCATCTACGAGCAGTACTTC. Protein product: CASSSIRVVARTGGIYEQYF.

The rearrangement joins TRBV9 to TRBJ2-1, with TRBD1 matching 10 bases. The ends lost 0 bases at V and 10 bases at J; junction bases unmatched: 7. The CDR3 is made up of 15 amino acids. Germline lookup yields CDR1 SGDLS and CDR2 YYNGEE. The chain's CDR3 is CASSVADRGSGEQFF. CDR3 DNA sequence: TGTGCCAGCAGCGTAGCGGACAGGGGGTCGGGAGAGCAGTTCTTC.

The chain links TRBV7-2 to TRBJ2-3; the D gene is possibly TRBD2 (5 bases). The ends were cut back, 5 bases at V and 0 bases at J, with 24 bases in the middle. The CDR3 spans 19 residues. CDR1 and CDR2 (germline): SGHTA, FQGNSA. DNA of the CDR3: TGTGCCAGCAGCCCCTCCGCCGGACTTTTCCGTAAGAGCACAGATACGCAGTATTTT. Translation: CASSPSAGLFRKSTDTQYF.

In DNA, the CDR3 is TGTGCCAGCAGTGCCCAAGGGACAGCCATGGATACGCAGTATTTT. Its translation: CASSAQGTAMDTQYF. This chain links TRBV25-1 with TRBJ2-3; 7 nucleotides line up with TRBD1. The CDR3 is 15 residues long. V shed 4 bases and J 6 bases; nucleotides not matched to a gene: 10. The germline CDR1 and CDR2 sequences are MGHDK and SYGVNS.

The chain links TRBV19 to TRBJ2-3; unclear D gene. This CDR3 spans 14 amino acids. V was shortened by 1 base and J by 0 bases, with 5 bases between the two germline ends. Germline assignment: CDR1 LNHDA and CDR2 SQIVND (reference sequence). CDR3 amino acids: CASSIAGSTDTQYF. The CDR3 bases are TGTGCCAGTAGTATAGCGGGCAGCACAGATACGCAGTATTTT.

The V call is TRBV2, the J call TRBJ2-5; D is ambiguous. Germline assignment: CDR1 SNHLY and CDR2 FYNNEI. The CDR3 runs to 13 residues. V lost 6 bases and J 4 bases, leaving 12 bases between the germline ends. CDR3 DNA sequence: TGTGCCAGCAGCCCGGAGCCCTCAGAGACCCAGTACTTC. Translated: CASSPEPSETQYF.

This clone was recorded a few times. V gene TRBV20-1 combines with J gene TRBJ1-2; 8 bases line up with TRBD1. The length of the CDR3 is 11 residues. Trimming cost V 7 bases and J 5 bases; bases outside gene matches: 3. The V gene's germline CDR1 is DFQATT and CDR2 SNEGSKA (reference sequence). The CDR3 DNA is TGCAGTGGGACAGGGTCATATGGCTACACCTTC. Protein product: CSGTGSYGYTF.

The V and J genes are TRBV5-8 and TRBJ1-2; 12 positions match TRBD1. The germline V gene has CDR1 SGHTS and CDR2 YDEGEE. The CDR3 has 15 amino acids. The trim removed 2 bases at V and 6 bases at J, leaving 5 bases unmatched. The CDR3 here is CASSFAGTGGDGYTF. CDR3 coding DNA: TGTGCCAGCAGCTTCGCCGGGACAGGGGGCGATGGCTACACCTTC.

This chain joins TRBV5-8 and TRBJ2-3; either TRBD1 or TRBD2 may supply D (5 bases each). Looked up from germline, CDR1 is SGHTS and CDR2 is YDEGEE. V dropped 0 bases and J dropped 3 bases, with 8 bases sitting between them. The CDR3 contains 14 residues. The DNA of the CDR3 is TGTGCCAGCAGCTTGGGCAGGGAGACAGATACGCAGTATTTT. Translation gives CASSLGRETDTQYF.

The rearrangement links TRBV6-5 to TRBJ2-7; D is unresolved. The CDR3 totals 15 residues. In germline, CDR1 is MNHEY, CDR2 SVGAGI. Trimming took off 7 bases at V and 0 bases at J, with 16 bases between the two ends. CDR3 sequence reads: CASTPSAPSSYEQYF. CDR3 DNA: TGTGCCAGCACCCCCTCGGCTCCGAGCTCCTACGAGCAGTACTTC.

The V gene is TRBV4-1, the J gene TRBJ2-7, with 7 bases aligning to TRBD2. V shed 0 bases, J shed 3 bases, and the junction held 8 bases outside the gene matches. The V gene's germline CDR1 is MGHRA and CDR2 YSYEKL. The CDR3 consists of 16 residues. CDR3 protein: CASSQDKWGGDYEQYF. The CDR3 DNA follows: TGCGCCAGCAGCCAAGATAAGTGGGGGGGGGACTACGAGCAGTACTTC.

This clone was observed a handful of times. The V gene is TRBV9, the J gene TRBJ1-1; TRBD1 might be the D (5 bases). Germline CDR1 SGDLS, CDR2 YYNGEE. CDR3 length equals 16 residues. Trimming stripped 2 bases from V and 0 bases from J, with 14 bases between. The CDR3: CASSVTDSTMNTEAFF. The CDR3 DNA reads TGTGCCAGCAGCGTTACAGACAGCACTATGAACACTGAAGCTTTCTTT. Together with reference TRBV9 and TRBJ1-1, the CDR3 gives the full variable domain: DSGVTQTPKHLITATGQRVTLRCSPRSGDLSVYWYQQSLDQGLQFLIQYYNGEERAKGNILERFSAQQFPDLHSELNLSSLELGDSALYFCASSVTDSTMNTEAFFGQGTRLTVV.

The V call is TRBV4-3, the J call TRBJ1-5; tentatively, D is TRBD1 (6 bases). V lost 1 base, J lost 6 bases, and 13 bases lay in between. Germline V lookup: CDR1 LGHNA, CDR2 YSLEER. The CDR3 is made up of 15 amino acids. CDR3 loop: CASSQGRGGGQPQHF. The CDR3 DNA sequence: TGCGCCAGCAGCCAAGGAAGGGGGGGCGGTCAGCCCCAGCATTTT.

This clone was detected only once. The CDR3 nucleotides are TGTGCCAGCAGGGCGGGGCCAGAGACCCAGTACTTC. It yields the protein CASRAGPETQYF. The chain employs TRBV27 and TRBJ2-5, with D possibly being TRBD2 (6 bases). V was pared by 6 bases and J by 4 bases, with 9 bases between. From germline, CDR1 is MNHEY and CDR2 SMNVEV (reference sequence). The CDR3 runs 12 residues.

This clone has a single count. The chain uses TRBV5-4 and TRBJ2-7; unclear D gene. The germline gives CDR1 SGHNT, CDR2 YYREEE (reference sequence). Trimming pared 4 bases from V and 7 bases from J, leaving 12 bases between. The CDR3 has 12 residues. The CDR3 nucleotides read TGTGCCAGCAGCCCCGCGGTAGGGGAGCAGTACTTC. This gives the protein CASSPAVGEQYF.